This T cell receptor (beta chain) was sequenced in a study of blood T cells in healthy people across ages. Study-wide background: T cells yielded about one barcoded beta molecule per two cells through template switching. Study-level points and caveats: A greater number of naive CD4+ cells and higher diversity distinguished long-lived donors from aged donors.

A second 7 to 11 cycle PCR used barcoded and J-beta primers. Unique molecular identifiers of 12 random nucleotides labeled each cDNA. TCRdb re-called the 5' RACE reads with MiXCR, one entry per CDR3 protein. The table includes hundreds of thousands of distinct CDR3 sequences, about 30% detected once. The CDR3 has 12 residues. The V end was cut by 6 bases, the J end by 6 bases, with 12 bases between. This clonotype was counted ten times or more. Its antigen is unidentified. Each donor's blood draw was ten milliliters of peripheral blood. The chain has TRBV12-3 or TRBV12-4 and TRBJ2-7; tentatively, D is TRBD1 (5 bases). The sequence derives from a woman of 80 years or more in good health. The specimen was blood. CDR3 bases: TGTGCCAGCAGCCAAGGGGCTCCCGAGCAGTACTTC. Residues: CASSQGAPEQYF.